This record concerns one T cell receptor (beta chain) sequence. The table lists this clone with a count of one. Its cognate antigen has yet to be identified. Per-nucleotide qualities are absent, and no much larger clonotype sits a single base away. This sample includes further DNA sequences coding for the same CDR3. As encoded in the germline V gene, CDR1 is MDHEN while CDR2 is SYDVKM. From the cysteine through the phenylalanine, the CDR3 covers 13 amino acids. The sequence is cut down to CDR3 DNA, 39 bases in frame from base 1. V is pruned by 7 bases and J by 6 bases, leaving 4 bases of the junction without a gene match. The sample belongs to a study of cytomegalovirus exposure and HLA in healthy donors listed by TCRdb under 2017. Some background on the complete study: A later analysis indicated that the 120 or so validation repertoires were generated on the platform also employed for the approximately 700 repertoires of the first cohort. High-throughput TCR immunosequencing, statistical association of individual TCRs with disease status, and machine learning were combined to predict cytomegalovirus infection status. The study aimed to test whether signatures of past pathogen exposure could be identified by cataloging public T cell receptors. In addition to the first cohort of 500 to 850 subjects, a separate validation cohort of approximately 120 different subjects was used.

Donors formed part of the validation cohort, which comprised about 130 subjects and was distinct from the first cohort of some 700 subjects. What the work shows at the level of the full study, not this receptor alone: A few of the identified cytomegalovirus-associated TCR beta chains were confirmed in vitro to be specific for cytomegalovirus antigens. Cytomegalovirus status was reported to be diagnosed by the classifier with high specificity and sensitivity in both the original and validation cohorts. The validation cohort had no HLA typing available for a later analysis, so co-occurrence within that cohort was assessed over all 130 or so repertoires. In a later analysis, TCRs clustered in the first cohort were found to also tend to co-occur in the roughly 130 validation repertoires, with 94% of cluster scores above 0. It was suggested by the authors that the approach could potentially be generalized to other disease states and immunological phenotypes. A total of 150 to 200 TCR beta chains were listed by the study as associated with cytomegalovirus. Most TCR sequences were observed very rarely across donors, whereas some public TCRs were present in many individuals.

Libraries were constructed by the immunoSEQ multiplex PCR assay. The paper's processing steps were these. To diagnose cytomegalovirus status from the catalog of TCR beta chain sequences, a statistical classification framework was built. TCRdb mirrors the immuneACCESS table, restricted to in-frame sequences. Some clones are absent from its copies; in checked studies, under half trace to an unresolved V gene, and the reason for the others is unknown. For V, J and clone size, that table is used; D and trimming come from the DNA. Within this sample are about 360,000 clones, with roughly 89% of them counted one time only. The ten largest clonotypes hold 0.8% to 0.85% of the sample.

Sample: PBMCs. This chain joins TRBV28 to TRBJ1-5, with 9 bases aligning to TRBD1. This receptor was taken from a woman younger than 35 in good health and CMV-seronegative. The nucleotide sequence is given as TGTGCCAGCAAGGACAGGGGAAGTCAGCCCCAGCATTTT. This encodes CASKDRGSQPQHF.